This TCR beta chain originates from a study of blood T cell repertoires in COVID-19. About the research overall: The samples span acute and convalescent COVID-19 from the United States, Italy and Spain. Sources were T cells, B-cell-depleted T cells, or PBMCs; the material itself was cDNA or gDNA.

After removal of 4 bases from V and 4 bases from J, the junction contained 4 bases not matched to a gene. This CDR3 region has 15 residues. Germline V lookup: CDR1 PRHDT, CDR2 FYEKMQ (reference sequence). Original handling: Estimation of nucleated cell counts was performed using reference gene primer amplification. Data came from immunoSEQ multiplex PCR; TCRdb stores just in-frame clones and leaves some out. V, J and clone size are taken as reported in that table, and D and trimming were inferred from the DNA itself. This sample has fewer than 200,000 clones, with roughly 76% found just once. Enrolment of Seattle patients took place during active infection, and they were followed longitudinally.

V usage is TRBV13 and J usage is TRBJ1-5, with 10 nucleotides matching TRBD1. Sequenced sample: peripheral blood. The receptor was derived from a woman at least 80 years old with COVID-19, enrolled during active disease. DNA for the CDR3: TGTGCCAGCAGCTATGGGACAGGGGTGAATCAGCCCCAGCATTTT. Translated, it gives CASSYGTGVNQPQHF.